The clone carrying this T cell receptor (beta chain) was observed at least ten times. The antigen is not known. At one boundary the junction diverges from the germline segment, which might be a read error. Template material for TCR beta VDJ and CDR3 profiling consisted of genomic DNA. TCRdb itself ran the reads through MiXCR, one entry per CDR3 protein. The sample lists about 240,000 distinct CDR3 sequences, more than 45% occurring once. The data were obtained in a study of CD8+CD57+ T cells in acquired aplastic anemia. The CDR3 totals 15 residues. Germline V gives CDR1 SGHVS, CDR2 FNYEAQ. An expansion of CD8+CD57+ cells by flow cytometry had been shown in patients chosen for sequencing. Whole-study findings and limits: Around 27 CD8+ CDR3 sequences occurred in both the patients and the controls.

The chain couples TRBV7-6 to TRBJ2-1; 12 positions match TRBD2. This TCR came from a human donor with aplastic anemia. The source material was sorted CD4+, CD8+, or CD8+CD57+ T cells (not recorded which) from PBMCs. CDR3 in amino acids: CASSLAGGRYNEQFF. The CDR3 nucleotides read TGTGCCAGCAGCCTAGCGGGAGGGAGGTACAATGAGCAGTTCTTC. The full variable domain, in which reference TRBV7-6 and TRBJ2-1 provide the parts outside the CDR3, is GAGVSQSPRYKVTKRGQDVALRCDPISGHVSLYWYRQALGQGPEFLTYFNYEAQQDKSGLPNDRFSAERPEGSISTLTIQRTEQRDSAMYRCASSLAGGRYNEQFFGPGTRLTVL.